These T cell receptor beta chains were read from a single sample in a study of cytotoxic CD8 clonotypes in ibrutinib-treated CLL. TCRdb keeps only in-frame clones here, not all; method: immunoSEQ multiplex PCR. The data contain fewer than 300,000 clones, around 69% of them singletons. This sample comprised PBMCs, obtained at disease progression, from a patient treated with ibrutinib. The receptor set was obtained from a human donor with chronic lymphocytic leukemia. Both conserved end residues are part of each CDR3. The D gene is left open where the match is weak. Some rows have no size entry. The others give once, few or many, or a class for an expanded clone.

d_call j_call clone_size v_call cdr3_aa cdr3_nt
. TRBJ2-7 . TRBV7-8 CASSLGVGLMSYEQYF TGTGCCAGCAGCTTAGGTGTGGGGCTCATGTCCTACGAGCAGTACTTC
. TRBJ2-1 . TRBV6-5 CASSYSGYNEQFF TGTGCCAGCAGTTACTCCGGGTACAATGAGCAGTTCTTC
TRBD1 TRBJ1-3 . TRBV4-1 CASSLQGEGGNTIYF TGCGCCAGCAGCCTTCAGGGGGAGGGTGGAAACACCATATATTTT
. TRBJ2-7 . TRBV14 CASSQEGGYEQYF TGTGCCAGCAGCCAAGAAGGGGGATACGAGCAGTACTTC
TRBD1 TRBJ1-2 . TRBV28 CASTGTGTLHGRGYTF TGTGCCAGCACCGGGACAGGGACTTTACACGGGCGGGGCTACACCTTC
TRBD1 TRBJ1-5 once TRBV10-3 CAISEFTGGGNQPQHF TGTGCCATCAGTGAATTCACAGGGGGCGGGAATCAGCCCCAGCATTTT
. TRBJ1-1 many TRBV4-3 CASSQGSRVLTEAFF TGCGCCAGCAGCCAAGGGTCCAGGGTTCTCACTGAAGCTTTCTTT
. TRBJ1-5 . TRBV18 CASSLGGYNQPQHF TGTGCCAGCTCCCTCGGGGGTTACAATCAGCCCCAGCATTTT
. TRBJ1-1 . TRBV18 CASSPPLNTEAFF TGTGCCAGCTCACCACCCCTTAACACTGAAGCTTTCTTT
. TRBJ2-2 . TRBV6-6 CASSYYWYTGELFF TGTGCCAGCAGTTATTATTGGTACACCGGGGAGCTGTTTTTT
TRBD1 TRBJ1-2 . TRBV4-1 CASSQGTGVYYGYTF TGCGCCAGCAGCCAAGGGACAGGGGTATACTATGGCTACACCTTC
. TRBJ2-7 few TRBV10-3 CAIQGFAYEQYF TGTGCCATTCAGGGGTTTGCCTACGAGCAGTACTTC
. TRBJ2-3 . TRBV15 CATSRDLLGAQYF TGTGCCACCAGCAGAGATTTGTTGGGCGCGCAGTATTTT
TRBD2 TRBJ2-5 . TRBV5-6 CASSLRQLAGRGRETQYF TGTGCCAGCAGCTTGCGCCAACTAGCGGGAAGGGGTCGTGAGACCCAGTACTTC
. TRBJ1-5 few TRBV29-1 CSVAVGNQPQHF TGCAGCGTGGCGGTCGGCAATCAGCCCCAGCATTTT
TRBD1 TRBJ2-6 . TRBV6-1 CASSEAPGGQGSGANVLTF TGTGCCAGCAGTGAAGCACCAGGGGGCCAAGGCTCTGGGGCCAACGTCCTGACTTTC
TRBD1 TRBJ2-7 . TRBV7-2 CASSFYGQGREQYF TGTGCCAGCAGCTTTTATGGACAGGGTCGCGAGCAGTACTTC
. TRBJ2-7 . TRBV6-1 CASSRTGADSYEQYF TGTGCCAGCAGTCGAACCGGAGCGGACTCCTACGAGCAGTACTTC
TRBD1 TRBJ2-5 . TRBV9 CASSVSGQGPETQYF TGTGCCAGCAGCGTGTCCGGACAGGGTCCAGAGACCCAGTACTTC
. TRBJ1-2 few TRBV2 CASSVGVGDYGYTF TGTGCCAGCAGTGTCGGGGTGGGCGACTATGGCTACACCTTC
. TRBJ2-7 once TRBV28 CASSYVPGRSYEQYF TGTGCCAGCAGTTATGTACCGGGACGTAGCTACGAGCAGTACTTC
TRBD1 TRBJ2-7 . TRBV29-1 CSVERDRGAEQYF TGCAGCGTTGAGAGAGACAGGGGGGCCGAGCAGTACTTC
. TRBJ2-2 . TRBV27 CASSLRGRANTGELFF TGTGCCAGCAGTTTAAGGGGGAGGGCGAACACCGGGGAGCTGTTTTTT
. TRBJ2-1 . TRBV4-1 CASSSPLLGGLYNEQFF TGCGCCAGCAGCTCTCCCCTCCTAGGGGGACTTTACAATGAGCAGTTCTTC
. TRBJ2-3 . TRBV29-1 CSVKMGPTAPTDTQYF TGCAGCGTTAAAATGGGCCCGACTGCTCCCACAGATACGCAGTATTTT
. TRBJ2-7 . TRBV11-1 CASSLAQAGYLGEQYF TGTGCCAGCAGCTTAGCGCAGGCGGGCTACCTCGGCGAGCAGTACTTC
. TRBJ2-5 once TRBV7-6 CASSPLGGAYETQYF TGTGCCAGCAGCCCTTTAGGGGGGGCGTACGAGACCCAGTACTTC